Listed below are T cell receptor beta chains from one sample, sequenced in a study of shared clonotypes between healthy human individuals. Using immunoSEQ multiplex PCR, the repertoire was profiled, and TCRdb retains in-frame clones only, with some absent. The sample has hundreds of thousands of clones, around 97% seen once; the top ten hold roughly 0.055%. The sample comprised naive CD4+ T cells sorted from blood. All receptors come from a young woman in good health. Both conserved end residues are part of each CDR3. D genes are given only for firm matches. Clone size is stated in some rows and not others, as once, few, many or a class when expanded.

V	J	size	D	CDR3	DNA
TRBV14	TRBJ1-5	-	-	CASSHTSGAGNQPQHF	TGTGCCAGCAGCCACACCTCGGGGGCGGGCAATCAGCCCCAGCATTTT
TRBV7-2	TRBJ2-7	-	TRBD2	CASSLYSGSSYEQYF	TGTGCCAGCAGCTTATACAGCGGGAGCTCCTACGAGCAGTACTTC
TRBV7-2	TRBJ2-1	-	-	CASSPRGSSYNEQFF	TGTGCCAGCAGCCCACGGGGGAGCTCCTACAATGAGCAGTTCTTC
TRBV5-1	TRBJ2-1	-	-	CASSFDGSYNEQFF	TGCGCCAGCAGTTTTGACGGCTCCTACAATGAGCAGTTCTTC
TRBV28	TRBJ1-1	-	TRBD1	CASSFGRGPVNTEAFF	TGTGCCAGCAGTTTTGGTAGGGGGCCTGTGAACACTGAAGCTTTCTTT
TRBV10-3	TRBJ1-3	-	TRBD1	CAISGQGAGNTIYF	TGTGCCATCAGTGGCCAGGGGGCTGGAAACACCATATATTTT
TRBV30	TRBJ2-7	-	-	CAWSATGSPYEQYF	TGTGCCTGGAGTGCAACAGGGTCCCCCTACGAGCAGTACTTC
TRBV28	TRBJ2-1	-	-	CASSLEGTLGSEQFF	TGTGCCAGCAGTTTAGAAGGGACGCTTGGGAGTGAGCAGTTCTTC
TRBV5-4	TRBJ2-7	-	TRBD1	CASSLVGQGSYEQYF	TGTGCCAGCAGCTTGGTAGGACAGGGGTCCTACGAGCAGTACTTC
TRBV28	TRBJ1-2	-	-	CASSRRGYYGYTF	TGTGCCAGTAGCAGGAGGGGCTACTATGGCTACACCTTC
TRBV28	TRBJ1-2	-	-	CASTGTDYGYTF	TGTGCCAGCACTGGGACGGACTATGGCTACACCTTC
TRBV7-2	TRBJ1-3	-	-	CASTLTGRVGNTIYF	TGTGCCAGCACCCTAACGGGGAGGGTTGGAAACACCATATATTTT
TRBV28	TRBJ2-2	-	-	CASSSGANTGELFF	TGTGCCAGCAGTTCGGGGGCGAACACCGGGGAGCTGTTTTTT
TRBV28	TRBJ2-1	-	TRBD1	CASRRAGGLALPGNEQFF	TGTGCCAGCAGGAGAGCAGGGGGCCTAGCGCTCCCTGGCAATGAGCAGTTCTTC
TRBV7-9	TRBJ2-7	-	TRBD2	CASRGLADEQYF	TGTGCCAGCAGGGGACTAGCTGACGAGCAGTACTTC
TRBV14	TRBJ1-4	-	-	CASSQDQGALNEKLFF	TGTGCCAGCAGCCAAGATCAAGGGGCTTTAAATGAAAAACTGTTTTTT
TRBV4-1	TRBJ2-6	-	-	CASSHAGTLGVLTF	TGCGCCAGCAGCCACGCCGGGACTCTGGGCGTCCTGACTTTC
TRBV11-2	TRBJ2-7	few	-	CASTEPPAYEQYF	TGTGCCAGCACCGAGCCACCCGCCTACGAGCAGTACTTC
TRBV29-1	TRBJ2-5	-	-	CSVESGVQETQYF	TGCAGCGTTGAATCGGGCGTTCAAGAGACCCAGTACTTC
TRBV28	TRBJ1-4	-	-	CASSFGGQSTSNEKLFF	TGTGCCAGCAGTTTTGGAGGACAGTCGACCTCTAATGAAAAACTGTTTTTT
TRBV7-3	TRBJ2-3	-	-	CASSLRRASDTQYF	TGTGCCAGCAGCTTAAGGCGGGCTTCAGATACACAGTATTTT
TRBV29-1	TRBJ2-3	-	-	CSVSDARRADTQYF	TGCAGCGTCTCAGACGCCCGGAGGGCGGATACGCAGTATTTT
TRBV30	TRBJ1-1	-	TRBD1	CAWSVGGQGVTEAFF	TGTGCCTGGAGTGTCGGGGGACAGGGAGTAACTGAAGCTTTCTTT
TRBV11-2	TRBJ2-7	-	TRBD2	CASSGTSGSSYEQYF	TGTGCCAGCAGCGGGACTAGCGGATCCTCCTACGAGCAGTACTTC